The sequence of this T cell receptor (beta chain) was determined in a study of blood T cell repertoires in COVID-19. The wider study: Samples taken during acute and convalescent COVID-19 were collected in the United States, Italy and Spain. Sample material is recorded as cDNA or gDNA derived from T cells, B-cell-depleted T cells, or PBMCs.

The data were produced by immunoSEQ multiplex PCR, yet TCRdb's version contains in-frame clones alone and is incomplete. Among more than 200,000 clones listed, 85% to 90% were seen once. Cohorts were assigned according to the clinical history that participants reported. Cohort 3 donors were reported recovered after two negative PCRs, clearance, or symptom resolution. The ends lost 4 bases at V and 8 bases at J; junction bases unmatched: 7. Germline CDR1 reads SGHRS; CDR2 reads YFSETQ. CDR3 length: 15 residues. Source material: PBMCs or T cells enriched from blood (not recorded which). This TCR came from a young woman who had recovered from COVID-19. J is TRBJ2-1 and V is TRBV5-1; TRBD2 matches at 12 bases. As DNA, the CDR3 is TGCGCCAGCAGCGCCGGGACTAGCGGGTTAGATGAGCAGTTCTTC. This gives the protein CASSAGTSGLDEQFF.